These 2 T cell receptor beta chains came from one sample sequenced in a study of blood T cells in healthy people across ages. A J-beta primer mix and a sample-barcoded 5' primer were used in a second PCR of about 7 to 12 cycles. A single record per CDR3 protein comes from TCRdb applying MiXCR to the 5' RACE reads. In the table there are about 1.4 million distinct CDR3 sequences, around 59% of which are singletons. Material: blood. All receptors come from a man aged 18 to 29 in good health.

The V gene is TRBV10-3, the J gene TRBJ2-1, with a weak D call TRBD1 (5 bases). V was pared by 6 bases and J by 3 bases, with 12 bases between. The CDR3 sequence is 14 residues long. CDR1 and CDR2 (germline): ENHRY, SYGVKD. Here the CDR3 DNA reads TGTGCCATCAGATACTCACAGGTCTACAATGAGCAGTTCTTC. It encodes CAIRYSQVYNEQFF.

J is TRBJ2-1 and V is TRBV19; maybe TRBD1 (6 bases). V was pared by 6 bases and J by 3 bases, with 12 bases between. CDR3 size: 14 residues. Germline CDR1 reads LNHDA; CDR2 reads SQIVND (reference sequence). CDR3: CASSPGAGYNEQFF. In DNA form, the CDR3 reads TGTGCCAGTAGCCCAGGGGCTGGCTACAATGAGCAGTTCTTC. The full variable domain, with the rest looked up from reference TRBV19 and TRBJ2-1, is DGGITQSPKYLFRKEGQNVTLSCEQNLNHDAMYWYRQDPGQGLRLIYYSQIVNDFQKGDIAEGYSVSREKKESFPLTVTSAQKNPTAFYLCASSPGAGYNEQFFGPGTRLTVL.